The TCR beta chain described here comes from a study of OX40 agonist ivuxolimab in advanced cancers. About the study: Past anti-PD-1, anti-PD-L1 or anti-CTLA-4 therapy was accepted, and 40% had received some.

Turning to this clone: The antigen is not known.

Using immunoSEQ multiplex PCR, the repertoire was profiled, and TCRdb retains in-frame clones only, with some absent. Of about 24,000 clones listed, around 78% are singletons. Study-wide results and caveats: Average numbers of expanded clones were greater in CD8+ T cells than in CD4+. No antigen was identified for the clonally expanded peripheral T cells.

The J segment lost 7 bases and the V segment lost 4 bases, leaving 4 bases of the junction unmatched. The CDR3 is 13 amino acids. Germline CDR1 LNHDA, CDR2 SQIVND (reference sequence). The sequence was obtained from an adult with an advanced solid tumor such as melanoma, head and neck, liver or kidney cancer. V usage is TRBV19 and J usage is TRBJ1-2; 9 nucleotides match TRBD1. The sample in question was CD4+ or CD8+ T cells sorted from blood, obtained in a trial of the OX40 agonist ivuxolimab. DNA of the CDR3: TGTGCCAGTAGTACACAGGGGGCTGGTGGCTACACCTTC. It is translated as CASSTQGAGGYTF.